This TCR beta chain comes out of a study of CD4 T cells in relation to SARS-CoV-2 and coronaviruses (dated by TCRdb to the early 2020s). Background on the whole study: The ViraFEST assay cultured PBMCs with antigen for more than eight days, then sequenced TCR beta CDR3s to find antigen-specific clonal expansions. The negative reference condition was either a culture with an HIV-1 Nef peptide pool or a culture with no peptide. A different, Illumina-based TCR-beta assay was used to sequence expansion assays from other donors in the study. At the level of individual TCR clonotypes, the study evaluated whether memory CD4+ T cells crossreact between the spike proteins of SARS-CoV-2 and those of common cold coronaviruses. Samples from three pre-COVID donors and the naive versus memory experiments were sequenced with the Adaptive Biotechnologies TCR-sequencing kit; other data were Illumina-based. HLA restriction was mapped for shared crossreactive spike epitopes using patient-derived lymphoblastoid cell lines.

The full study reports these points: Memory CD4+ clonotypes crossrecognizing SARS-CoV-2 and at least one common cold coronavirus spike were found in 60% to 75% of donors. Crossreactivity analysis was centred on spike protein, so crossreactivity against other viral proteins was not assessed. The study was constrained by small numbers of patients and of tested TCRs. Because no donor provided both pre-pandemic and post-infection samples, tracing the source of pre-existing responses was limited. Crossreactive clones showed significantly weaker SARS-CoV-2-driven expansion than monoreactive clones, consistent with antigenic imprinting.

CD4+ T cells from unexposed donors were collected before the COVID-19 pandemic (2011-2018). Following 10 days of culture, the EasySep CD4+ T cell isolation kit was used to isolate CD4+ T cells. As far as cell numbers permitted, CD4+ T cells from unexposed donors were tested for reactivity against SARS-CoV-2 S and N as well as four spike pools from common cold coronaviruses. PBMCs were cultured at a few million per well in IMDM supplemented with 5% human AB serum and 10 IU/ml IL-2. Half of the culture medium was replaced with fresh IL-2-containing medium on days 3 and 7. Each peptide culture condition was generally run in triplicate replicate wells. Leukapheresis product for the unexposed donors was purchased commercially. PBMCs were isolated from leukapheresis product or whole blood by Ficoll-Paque PLUS gradient centrifugation. PBMCs were either used fresh in the expansion assay or cryopreserved at -140 degrees C. The QIAamp Micro DNA Kit was used to extract genomic DNA from the CD4+ T cells.

The protocol used for the library was the immunoSEQ multiplex PCR assay. Processing in the source paper ran as follows. Preprocessing removed nonproductive sequences and CDR3s not starting with C, not ending with F or W, or shorter than 7 amino acids. Antigen-specific clonotypes were called with the MANAFEST web app, based on expansion relative to reference and other culture wells. A clone was considered positive if the clone showed significant expansion compared with the reference culture in 2 of 3 replicate wells at an FDR below 0.05. A further requirement for positive clones was significant expansion compared with all other tandem wells, along with an odds ratio above 5. CDR3 homology was quantified as pairwise Levenshtein distance, calculated with the stringdist R package after three terminal residues were trimmed from each end. TCRdb carries this immuneACCESS record with in-frame sequences only. Its versions omit some clonotypes, under half of them owing to an unresolved V gene in the studies checked, with the rest unexplained. D and trimming come from the DNA, and the V and J calls and clone size come from that table. For this sample there are roughly 30,000 clones; 76% appear just once. The ten largest clones represent about a sixth of the sample.

Trimming at the junction amounts to 2 bases on V and 0 bases on J, and the germline ends lie 14 bases apart. The germline V gene provides CDR1 KGHSH and CDR2 LQKENI. Spanning cysteine to phenylalanine, the CDR3 consists of 17 amino acids. The retained sequence is limited to the CDR3, 51 bases, with the frame set at the first base. Points on this clone: Which antigen it targets is not known. Base qualities are not provided; no much larger clone lies one nucleotide away.

The receptor was isolated from a human donor in good health. The sequencing input was CD4+ T cells from PBMCs, cultured in vitro. The chain was built from TRBV18 and TRBJ2-1; the D gene is perhaps TRBD1, on 5 matching bases. Here is the DNA: TGTGCCAGCTCACCATGGGGCGCGCGGAGCTCCTACAATGAGCAGTTCTTC. This codes for CASSPWGARSSYNEQFF.